This T cell receptor beta chain was recovered during a study of neoadjuvant anti-PD-1 for oral cavity cancer. Assay used: immunoSEQ multiplex PCR; TCRdb lists only in-frame clones, some missing. The data show 8,000 or so clones, roughly 62% seen once. Time point in this sample: after neoadjuvant nivolumab, at surgical resection. Trimming cost V 3 bases and J 2 bases; bases outside gene matches: 8. Germline assignment: CDR1 LNHDA and CDR2 SQIVND (reference sequence). The length of the CDR3 is 16 residues. The chain carries TRBV19 and TRBJ2-7; 9 bases match TRBD1. Sample: PBMCs, taken after nivolumab (anti-PD-1) treatment. This TCR derives from a person aged 35-79 years with oral cavity squamous cell carcinoma. CDR3 in amino acids: CASSISSGTGTYEQYF. In DNA form, the CDR3 reads TGTGCCAGTAGTATTTCATCTGGGACAGGGACCTACGAGCAGTACTTC.